Listed here is a single T cell receptor beta chain. Its cognate antigen is unknown. The data are from a study of T cells after posttransplantation cyclophosphamide. Study observations and caveats: Later blood repertoires were often dominated by clones from the donor CD8+ memory compartment. Recipient CMV seropositivity and CMV reactivation strongly tracked TRB clonality.

Method: immunoSEQ multiplex PCR; TCRdb's copy keeps in-frame clones and lacks some. The sample records some 9,000 clones, nearly 99% being singletons. This CDR3 is built from 15 residues. CDR1 and CDR2 from the germline V gene are LNHDA and SQIVND (reference sequence). Unmatched junction bases numbered 7, after V lost 5 bases and J lost 9 bases. This related bone marrow graft donor gave peripheral blood on the day of marrow donation. The naive gate required viable CD3+CD4+ or CD3+CD8+ cells with CCR7+CD45RA+CD45RO-CD95-CD27+CD28+ phenotype. The sequenced material came from naive CD8+ T cells sorted from PBMCs. The chain links TRBV19 to TRBJ2-1, with 13 bases matching TRBD2. The TCR was taken from a man aged 50 to 59 in good health, CMV-negative, and a related stem cell transplant donor. The CDR3 reads CASSSRLAGGVEQFF. The CDR3 DNA sequence: TGTGCCAGTAGTTCCCGACTAGCGGGAGGAGTTGAGCAGTTCTTC.